The entry that follows covers one TCR beta chain sequence. Which antigen it targets is not known. Qualities for individual bases were not recorded, and no much larger clone is one base off. This record comes from a study of OX40 agonist ivuxolimab in advanced cancers. At the level of the whole study: Ivuxolimab was an agonistic, fully human IgG2 monoclonal antibody directed against OX40 (CD134), a costimulatory receptor. The paper describes the monotherapy dose-escalation part (N ≈ 52 patients) of the phase I trial of ivuxolimab. A male proportion of 75% to 85% and a mean age of approximately 58 years, ranging from roughly 23 to 80, were recorded for the dose-escalation cohort. Among the roughly 52 dose-escalation patients, some 19 had hepatocellular carcinoma, around 15 melanoma, 9 renal cell carcinoma and 9 head and neck cancer. Intravenous ivuxolimab was administered to patients every 2 weeks at six dose levels: 0.01, 0.1, 0.3, 1.5, 3 and 10 mg/kg. Three dose-escalation patients achieved partial responses, one with hepatocellular carcinoma and two with cutaneous melanoma. The point of sequencing TCRbeta in the periphery was to test whether ivuxolimab changed TCR sequence diversity and drove clonal T-cell expansion. Patients were allowed to have had prior anti-PD-1, anti-PD-L1 or anti-CTLA-4 therapy, and more than 30% of the dose-escalation patients had previously received checkpoint inhibitors. Study-wide conclusions, independent of this receptor: In the 0.1-3.0 mg/kg groups, partial responders were among the patients with the lowest normalized peripheral clonal expansion, particularly in CD8+ T cells. On average, CD8+ T cells showed more expanded clones than CD4+ T cells after ivuxolimab. Antigen specificity was not determined for the clonally expanded peripheral T cells. At doses from 0.1 to 3.0 mg/kg, clonal expansion was seen in both CD4+ and CD8+ blood T cells between baseline and week 6. Low levels of normalized T-cell clonal expansion were also seen in some patients who did not respond.

The CDR3 runs 19 residues from the cysteine to the phenylalanine. CDR3 DNA is the only sequence kept; it has 57 bases, read in frame from the first base. In the germline V gene (reference sequence), CDR1 corresponds to SEHNR and CDR2 to FQNEAQ. The trial excluded patients who had a history of autoimmune disease or who were on systemic immunosuppression. In every dose cohort, peripheral blood was drawn for TCR sequencing at baseline, cycle 4 day 1, and cycle 7 day 1. The samples were taken from a phase I, first-in-human, multicenter, open-label dose-escalation trial of ivuxolimab. Adults with locally advanced or metastatic melanoma, renal cell, hepatocellular, or head and neck squamous cell carcinoma were enrolled in the trial. CD4+ and CD8+ T cells were sorted separately from peripheral blood before TCR sequencing. Genomic DNA was extracted from sorted cells for sequencing of the TCRbeta CDR3 region. The immunoSEQ Assay was used for sequencing of TCRbeta CDR3 regions. The source is immuneACCESS, and TCRdb retained only in-frame sequences with V and J called. Part of the clones is not carried over; for the studies checked, unresolved V genes explain less than half of this, and the remainder is unexplained. Across this sample there are about 20,000 clones, with under 75% seen only once. In total, the top ten clones hold about a fifth of the sample.

Sequencing was performed on CD4+ or CD8+ T cells sorted from blood, taken in a trial of the OX40 agonist ivuxolimab. This TCR came from an adult with an advanced solid tumor such as melanoma, head and neck, liver or kidney cancer. The chain joins TRBV7-9 to TRBJ2-5, with a weak D call of TRBD1 (6 bases match). With the DNA end fitting TRBJ2-7 better, the J assignment may be wrong. The DNA is TGTGCCAGCAGCTTGAAGTTTTTGGACAGACCGGGATCCGTCTACGAGCAGTACTTC. Translated, this is CASSLKFLDRPGSVYEQYF.